The T cell receptor (beta chain) described here comes from a study of CD8+CD57+ T cells in acquired aplastic anemia. Looking at the study overall: DNA recovered from sorted CD4+ and CD8+ cells had a mean of 3.2 ug. Healthy donors gave about 10 million reads on average for CD4+ cells.

General study points: Patients and controls turned out to have more than 25 CD8+ CDR3 sequences in common. Significant differences in CD8+ Simpson's diversity were not observed between patients and controls.

In germline, CDR1 is SGHRS, CDR2 YFSETQ. This CDR3 is 15 amino acids long. For CDR3 and TCR beta VDJ profiling, genomic DNA was the template used. MiXCR, applied by TCRdb to the reads, yields one record per CDR3 protein. Of around 400,000 distinct CDR3 sequences in the sample, 65% to 75% are singletons; the top ten hold 4%. This clonotype showed up just once. No antigen is known for it. A clone one base away is much larger, so this may be a read error. The clonotype originates from a human donor in good health, serving as a control. The rearrangement joins TRBV5-1 to TRBJ2-2; TRBD2 matches 10 bases. The sequenced sample was sorted CD4+, CD8+, or CD8+CD57+ T cells (not recorded which) from PBMCs. This chain's CDR3 is CASAKRGGDTGEPFF. CDR3 in DNA: TGCGCCAGCGCAAAGCGGGGGGGCGACACCGGGGAGCCGTTTTTT.